The 7 T cell receptor beta chains given below trace back to one sample, sequenced in a study of identical twins (dated by TCRdb to the mid-2010s). Library preparation employed 5' RACE. The sample was run on an Illumina HiSeq 2000. TCRdb cleaned the public reads at Q25 with fastp, built clones with MiXCR and kept in-frame beta chains. Each record represents a unique CDR3 protein, reported with the most common genes and DNA among its rows. This sample is represented by around 470,000 distinct CDR3 sequences; more than 13% of them were singletons. The ten top clones hold about 0.54% of the sample. This sample also belongs to another study, concerning yellow fever vaccine responses in identical twins.

The sample taken for sequencing was CD4+ T cells sorted from blood. All receptors come from a woman between 18 and 30 years old in good health.

The chain joins TRBV14 to TRBJ1-1; no clear D gene. With 4 bases removed from V and 5 bases from J, the gap between germline ends came to 11 bases. CDR1 and CDR2 from the germline V gene are SGHDN and FVKESK. This CDR3 spans 13 amino acids. The CDR3 bases are TGTGCCAGCAGCCTCAATCCGGGGACTGAAGCTTTCTTT. Protein product: CASSLNPGTEAFF.

In the case of this clonotype: The germline gene is not matched at one end of the junction; a read error may be the cause. The chain uses TRBV11-1 and TRBJ2-4; TRBD2 matches at 13 bases. The CDR3 consists of 14 residues. In germline, CDR1 is SGHAT, CDR2 FQDESV (reference sequence). CDR3 amino acids: CASSALAGGYIQCF. DNA of the CDR3: TGTGCCAGCAGCGCACTAGCGGGAGGGTACATTCAGTGCTTC.

The chain joins TRBV28 to TRBJ2-6; the match to TRBD1 covers 7 bases. Germline V gene lookup returns CDR1 MDHEN and CDR2 SYDVKM. This CDR3 comprises 21 residues. The junction had 16 bases not matched to a gene; V was cut back by 2 bases and J by 0 bases. The CDR3 is CASSLLYLRGQETSGANVLTF. For the CDR3, the DNA is TGTGCCAGCAGTTTACTTTACCTTCGTGGACAGGAGACCTCTGGGGCCAACGTCCTGACTTTC.

Many counts were recorded for this clonotype. The chain employs TRBV24-1 and TRBJ2-1; TRBD1 agrees at 10 bases. CDR3 size: 15 residues. V was pared by 4 bases and J by 9 bases, with 8 bases of the junction left unmatched. Germline V gene lookup returns CDR1 KGHDR and CDR2 SFDVKD. The CDR3, as DNA: TGTGCCACCAGTGACCGGACAGGGGGTAACAGTGAGCAGTTCTTC. It encodes CATSDRTGGNSEQFF.

The rearrangement joins TRBV28 to TRBJ2-1, with 7 nucleotides matching TRBD1. Trimming took 8 bases from V and 2 from J; bases not matched to a gene: 6. CDR1 and CDR2 (germline): MDHEN, SYDVKM. This CDR3 is 14 amino acids long. The CDR3 sequence: CASLVGTAYNEQFF. CDR3 nucleotides: TGTGCCAGCTTGGTCGGGACAGCCTACAATGAGCAGTTCTTC.

The chain is built from TRBV7-2 and TRBJ2-1; D might be TRBD2 (6 bases). CDR1 is SGHTA, CDR2 FQGNSA, per germline. V was pared by 1 base and J by 15 bases, with 19 bases between. This CDR3 spans 14 amino acids. This chain's CDR3 is CASSLGGTTPLGFF. The CDR3 bases are TGTGCCAGCAGCTTAGGCGGGACGACGCCCCTGGGGTTCTTC.

V and J are TRBV4-1 and TRBJ2-5; 8 bases align to TRBD1. Germline loops: CDR1 MGHRA, CDR2 YSYEKL. After removal of 3 bases from V and 7 bases from J, the junction contained 10 bases not matched to a gene. The CDR3 runs to 15 residues. CDR3 in amino acids: CASSQGQAPGRTQYF. The CDR3, as DNA: TGCGCCAGCAGCCAGGGACAGGCGCCCGGGAGGACCCAGTACTTC.